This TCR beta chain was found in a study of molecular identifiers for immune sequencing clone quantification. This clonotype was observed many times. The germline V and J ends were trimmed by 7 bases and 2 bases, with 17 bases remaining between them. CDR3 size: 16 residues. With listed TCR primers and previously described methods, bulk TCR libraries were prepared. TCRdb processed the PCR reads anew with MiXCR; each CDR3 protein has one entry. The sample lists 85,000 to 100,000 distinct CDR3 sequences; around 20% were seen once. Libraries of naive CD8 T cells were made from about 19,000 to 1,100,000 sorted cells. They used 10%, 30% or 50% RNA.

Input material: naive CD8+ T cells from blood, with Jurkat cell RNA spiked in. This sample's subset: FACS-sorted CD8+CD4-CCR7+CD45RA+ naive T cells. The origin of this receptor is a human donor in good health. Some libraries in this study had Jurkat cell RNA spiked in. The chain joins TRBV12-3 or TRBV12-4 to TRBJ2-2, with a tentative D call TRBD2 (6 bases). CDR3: CASTFGGSANTGELFF. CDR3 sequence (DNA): TGTGCCAGCACCTTCGGAGGGAGCGCCAACACCGGGGAGCTGTTTTTT.